This T cell receptor (beta chain) was found in a study of cytomegalovirus exposure and HLA in healthy donors (dated by TCRdb to the late 2010s). Notes on the research overall: According to an earlier analysis of around 600 of the donors, about 179 million T cells yielded 117 million unique TCR beta sequences and approximately 300 Gb of sequence data. The study used immunosequencing to profile the T cell repertoires of more than 650 subjects and linked those repertoires to cytomegalovirus serostatus. Rather than drawing on any new phenotypic data, the later analysis identified candidate immune exposures from TCR beta sequences and the way those sequences occurred across donors. In a later genetic analysis, genome-wide SNP genotypes for about 55% of the 666 donors were used, and that subset was treated as a discovery cohort. An early release that covered some 630 HLA-typed donors contained about 300 gigabases of sequencing data and 70 million to 100 million unique TCR sequences. In addition to the first cohort of hundreds of subjects, a separate validation cohort of 120 different subjects was used. Donor age, sex, ethnicity and CMV serostatus were compiled alongside the repertoire data. An earlier analysis of some 500 of the donors used high-throughput TCR beta sequencing to judge whether each TCR beta V gene segment behaved as functional or pseudogenic. The number of donors typed differed by locus, with about 629-630 for A, B, C, DRB1 and DQB1, more than 500 for DQA1, 600 to 610 for DPA1, and some 440 for DPB1. All discovery cohort repertoires had been generated using a single sequencing platform. In a later analysis, previously published TCR beta repertoires from some 640 donors were re-analyzed and high-resolution HLA genotyping was added so that TCR occurrence patterns could be studied. On average, 235,054 unique TCR beta nucleotide sequences were sequenced per donor among 398 genotyped donors of the cohort, with roughly 18% of those sequences being non-productive. About 5 DR-DQ haplotypes were handled as single units for association and clustering, since linkage in the cohort was strong. Of the roughly 400 genotyped donors, 75% to 85% were placed in the genetic ancestry cluster associated with self-reported Caucasian donors. Both class I and class II loci were covered by HLA typing, at four-digit resolution. The study was designed to test whether signatures of past pathogen exposure could be identified by cataloging public T cell receptors. To predict cytomegalovirus infection status, the study combined high-throughput TCR immunosequencing, statistical association of individual TCRs with disease status, and machine learning. Study-wide findings and limitations: Because counts were too low, 15 to 20 rarely observed V segments, including chromosome 9 orphons, were excluded from the earlier analysis of under 650 of the donors. This cohort had only TCR beta chains sequenced, and the lack of alpha or paired-chain data limited which features could be detected. While some public TCRs were present in many individuals, most TCR sequences turned up only very rarely across donors. Immune exposure information for the cohort was limited to CMV serostatus. The authors suggested that the approach could potentially be extended to other disease states and immunological phenotypes. The presence/absence analyses assumed that sequencing depth was roughly uniform across donors, and that assumption may not be true. Some IMGT-functional V segments, including TRBV6-2 and TRBV6-3, could not be distinguished by the 87-base-pair reads and were therefore excluded. V-gene and J-gene trimming of TCR beta chains was associated with a missense DCLRE1C variant in a later genetic analysis, and the association was replicated in an independent cohort. The classifier was reported to diagnose cytomegalovirus status with high specificity and sensitivity in both the original cohort and the validation cohort. When HLA alleles, especially DR and DQ, strongly co-occurred, TCR associations were difficult to assign to individual alleles. In vitro tests confirmed that three of the cytomegalovirus-associated TCR beta chains recognize cytomegalovirus antigens. A later analysis found that HLA-associated TCR beta chains were more clonally expanded and had lower generation probabilities than equally common non-associated chains. In the study, around 150 TCR beta chains were listed as associated with cytomegalovirus. HLA typing was unavailable for some donors at each locus, so association tests used only the typed subset. A later analysis reported that several top co-occurrence clusters appeared linked to parvovirus B19, influenza, CMV and Epstein-Barr virus. A cluster of highly shared sequence variants was judged likely to be a technical artifact of the sequencing pipeline. A further reported finding was that TCR beta sequences accurately predicted the HLA-A and HLA-B alleles for most subjects in the first cohort. Correlated functional status among segregating V segments might reflect linkage disequilibrium, but an unknown experimental factor could not be ruled out. Specific HLA alleles were associated with 15,000 to 20,000 TCR beta sequences at a false discovery rate of 0.05 in a later analysis. According to a later analysis, most CMV-associated TCR beta chains appeared to be HLA-restricted, and the HLA associations seemed to be driven largely by CMV exposure. A later genetic analysis reported fewer N-insertions in productive TCRs among donors in an Asian-associated ancestry cluster than the approximately 700-donor mean. An earlier analysis of around 540 of the donors showed that most TCR beta V segments appeared in productive rearrangements either about 90% or about 30% of the time, which broadly matched IMGT annotations. According to a later analysis, TCR association rates differed among HLA loci, with DRB1 alleles showing the most associated TCRs and HLA-C alleles showing the fewest.

The library was built by means of the immunoSEQ multiplex PCR assay. The multiplex PCR relied on a mix of 60 forward primers for TCR Vbeta segments and 13 reverse primers for TCR Jbeta segments. The CDR3 region of rearranged TCR beta genes was amplified from genomic DNA with a multiplex PCR assay. The amplified TCR beta libraries were sequenced on the Illumina HiSeq System as 87-base-pair reads. As for the original processing: A later analysis tallied around 80 million unique TCR beta chains across the 666 repertoires, and some 10 million of those chains were shared by two or more donors. To remove PCR and sequencing errors, raw reads were error-corrected and collapsed into unique sequences using a nearest-neighbor algorithm that merged closely related sequences. Alignment of CDR3 sequences to IMGT reference sequences was used to assign V, D and J gene segments. Each retained sequence needed at least a six-nucleotide match to both a V gene segment and a J gene segment. Rearrangements were classified as productive when the CDR3 lacked stop codons and remained in frame with V and J, and all other rearrangements were classified as non-productive. Following IMGT convention, CDR3 was defined as the stretch from the second conserved V-encoded cysteine up to the conserved J-encoded phenylalanine. Sequences without an unambiguous match to a single V gene segment were excluded from the earlier analysis of a few hundred of the donors. An earlier analysis of about 590 of the donors classified V segments as functional when productive rearrangements were above 56.7% and as segregating when the standard deviation between donors was above 5%. To diagnose cytomegalovirus status from the catalog of TCR beta chain sequences, a statistical classification framework was built. In a later analysis, TCR nucleotide sequences were compared against IMGT/GENE-DB human TR gene sequences so that V and J genes could be assigned. The TCRdist pipeline was used in a later analysis to assign CDR3 sequences and most-parsimonious VDJ recombination scenarios. In a later analysis, each TCR beta chain was defined by its CDR3 amino acid sequence together with its V-gene family, and reads without a unique V-gene family were excluded. In a later analysis, 450 to 600 highly shared, low-generation-probability nucleotide sequences were removed to address suspected cross-contamination and a sequencing artifact. In a later analysis, a clonal expansion index for each public chain was calculated from normalized within-repertoire ranks of inferred template counts. In a later analysis, generation probabilities were computed with a VDJ recombination model fitted to out-of-frame rearrangements, and the resulting probabilities were checked against IGoR. In a later analysis, hypergeometric tests were used to score TCR-TCR, TCR-HLA and TCR-CMV co-occurrence, with a repertoire-size bias correction applied to TCR pairs. False discovery rates were estimated in a later analysis by permuting HLA or CMV assignments 20 times. A later analysis grouped co-occurring TCRs with DBSCAN, adding TCRdist sequence similarity when clustering within HLA-allele-positive subsets. Repertoires with fewer than 30,000 or more than 120,000 public chains, plus five repertoires with anomalous nucleotide sharing, were excluded from co-occurrence clustering. Sourced from immuneACCESS, this table was stored by TCRdb with only in-frame sequences that have V and J called. A share of the clones is absent; for the studies checked, an unresolved V gene accounts for under half, and the remainder has no known explanation. V and J calls and clone size are those listed in that table; D and trimming were worked out from the DNA. For this sample there are some 270,000 clones; roughly 80% appear just once. Roughly 0.31% of the sample is taken by the ten largest.

About this clone itself: What antigen it recognizes has not been identified. No per-base quality is available; no much larger clone lies one base away.

In total, 600 or so healthy bone marrow donors made up the cohort. All cohort members were sampled while nominally healthy, although unrecorded immune exposures were likely present. The donor tested CMV seronegative, placing the donor among the 352 seronegative members of the cohort. A peripheral blood sample was provided by each donor, and peripheral blood mononuclear cells were used for TCR beta sequencing. Genomic DNA was extracted from the blood cell samples with the Qiagen DNeasy Blood Extraction Kit. Germline trimming: 2 bases from V, 6 bases from J; junction bases outside gene matches: 4. Spanning cysteine to phenylalanine, the CDR3 consists of 15 amino acids. Only the CDR3 region is kept as DNA, spanning 45 bases read in frame from base 1. Reading the germline V gene gives CDR1 MNHEY and CDR2 SVGAGI.

The material sequenced was PBMCs. Recombination joined TRBV6-5 with TRBJ2-1; 10 junctional bases match TRBD2. The sequence was collected from a girl aged 2 to 9 in good health and CMV-seronegative. The CDR3 here reads CASSYVAGGLNEQFF. The bases read TGTGCCAGCAGTTACGTAGCGGGAGGCCTCAATGAGCAGTTCTTC.